The 24 T cell receptor beta chains in this list originate from one sample, sequenced in a study of T cells in Graves' hyperthyroidism and ophthalmopathy. Amplified TCR beta CDR3 regions came from RNA transcripts. First-round RT-PCR with HTBI primers amplified the TCR CDR3 region. TCRdb reprocessed the multiplex PCR reads with MiXCR, giving one entry per CDR3 protein. The sample records more than 500,000 distinct CDR3 sequences, about 16% being singletons. The sequenced sample consisted of blood. Every receptor here comes from a young woman with Graves' ophthalmopathy.

This clonotype was picked up a small number of times. This chain links TRBV6-2 or TRBV6-3 with TRBJ2-3; 10 nucleotides agree with TRBD2. The germline V gene encodes CDR1 MNHEY and CDR2 SVGEGT. The CDR3 is 16 residues long. After removal of 2 bases from V and 2 bases from J, the junction contained 4 bases not matched to a gene. In nucleotides, the CDR3 is TGTGCCAGCAGTTACGGACTAGCGGTCCCCACAGATACGCAGTATTTT. Protein: CASSYGLAVPTDTQYF.

The chain couples TRBV6-2 or TRBV6-3 to TRBJ1-2; 9 bases agree with TRBD1. Germline V gene sequence: CDR1 MNHEY, CDR2 SVGEGT. CDR3 length: 16 residues. V gave up 5 bases and J gave up 3 bases; unmatched junction bases: 10. This chain's CDR3 is CASSMQTGTGYYGYTF. The CDR3 DNA reads TGTGCCAGCAGTATGCAGACCGGGACAGGGTACTATGGCTACACCTTC.

V gene TRBV11-3 combines with J gene TRBJ2-2; maybe TRBD1 (6 bases). This CDR3 region has 17 residues. Germline CDR1 reads SGHNT; CDR2 reads YENEEA. The V and J ends lost 0 bases and 0 bases respectively, with 11 bases between them. In DNA form, the CDR3 reads TGTGCCAGCAGCTTAGAACCATGGACAGCGAACACCGGGGAGCTGTTTTTT. As protein: CASSLEPWTANTGELFF.

This clonotype was observed many times. The chain recombines TRBV7-3 with TRBJ2-1; 8 nucleotides agree with TRBD2. V was clipped by 5 bases and J by 9 bases; unmatched bases: 9. The CDR3 sequence is 14 residues long. Per germline, CDR1 SGHTA and CDR2 FQGTGA. The CDR3 DNA follows: TGTGCCAGCAGCCCCGGACTAGCTAGTCCTGAGCAGTTCTTC. Translation gives CASSPGLASPEQFF.

This clonotype was seen more than once but under ten times. The genes are TRBV6-5 and TRBJ1-5; no clear D gene. Per germline, CDR1 MNHEY and CDR2 SVGAGI. The CDR3 has 14 residues. Trimming pared 2 bases from V and 5 bases from J, leaving 10 bases between. The CDR3 region has the DNA TGTGCCAGCAGTTACACCGGAGACGATCAGCCCCAGCATTTT. This translates into CASSYTGDDQPQHF.

Turning to this clonotype: A read error may account for a junction end that differs from germline. The gene calls are TRBV12-3 or TRBV12-4 and TRBJ1-5; D is unclear. This CDR3 spans 12 amino acids. CDR3 sequence: CASGDRNQPRHF. The CDR3 DNA is TGTGCCAGCGGGGATCGCAATCAGCCCCGGCATTTT.

The J gene is TRBJ2-5, the V gene TRBV20-1; 7 bases align to TRBD1. V gave up 2 bases and J gave up 2 bases; unmatched junction bases: 2. Looked up from germline, CDR1 is DFQATT and CDR2 is SNEGSKA (reference sequence). The CDR3 is 13 amino acids. The chain's CDR3 is CSARLDRQETQYF. CDR3 nucleotides: TGCAGTGCTAGACTGGACAGGCAAGAGACCCAGTACTTC.

This clonotype was observed at least ten times. The V call is TRBV7-6, the J call TRBJ2-1; D uncertain. Germline V gene sequence: CDR1 SGHVS, CDR2 FNYEAQ. V lost 5 bases and J lost 8, with 22 bases in between. The CDR3 covers 16 residues. This CDR3 reads CASSRNRAHIKDEQFF. CDR3 sequence (DNA): TGTGCCAGCAGCCGGAACCGGGCCCATATCAAGGATGAGCAGTTCTTC.

This clonotype was counted ten times or more. This chain joins TRBV7-9 and TRBJ2-7, with a possible D match to TRBD1 (6 bases). CDR1 is SEHNR and CDR2 is FQNEAQ in the germline V gene (reference sequence). The V end was cut by 5 bases, the J end by 3 bases, with 23 bases between. There are 17 residues in the CDR3. CDR3 in amino acids: CASSQSSGEPILYEQYF. In DNA form, the CDR3 reads TGTGCCAGCAGCCAAAGCTCAGGGGAGCCCATCCTCTACGAGCAGTACTTC.

This clonotype was counted ten times or more. The rearrangement uses TRBV28 and TRBJ1-4; 7 bases are shared with TRBD1. This CDR3 contains 17 residues. Germline V gene sequence: CDR1 MDHEN, CDR2 SYDVKM. The ends lost 4 bases at V and 0 bases at J; junction bases unmatched: 8. In nucleotides, the CDR3 is TGTGCCAGCAGTTATCCGGGACAGATCCCAACTAATGAAAAACTGTTTTTT. Its protein is CASSYPGQIPTNEKLFF.

The V call is TRBV5-1, the J call TRBJ2-2; TRBD2 is a possible D gene (6 bases). This CDR3 spans 14 amino acids. The V and J ends lost 5 bases and 3 bases respectively, with 11 bases between them. Germline loops: CDR1 SGHRS, CDR2 YFSETQ. CDR3 protein: CASSKGEDTGELFF. The CDR3 coding sequence is TGCGCCAGCAGTAAAGGGGAGGACACCGGGGAGCTGTTTTTT.

This clonotype was seen ten or more times. The chain employs TRBV7-6 and TRBJ2-3; perhaps TRBD1 as D (6 bases). The CDR3 covers 15 residues. Germline V gives CDR1 SGHVS, CDR2 FNYEAQ. V was cut by 0 bases and J by 4 bases, with 11 bases left in between. The CDR3 sequence: CASSLAWDNADTQYF. The CDR3 nucleotides are TGTGCCAGCAGCTTAGCGTGGGACAATGCAGATACGCAGTATTTT.

The sample holds many counts of this clonotype. This chain uses TRBV6-2 or TRBV6-3 with TRBJ2-7; D may be TRBD1 (5 bases). The V gene's germline CDR1 is MNHEY and CDR2 SVGEGT. V was shortened by 0 bases and J by 4 bases, with 16 bases between the two germline ends. This CDR3 region has 16 residues. CDR3 amino acids: CASSYSSAGRRYEQYF. In nucleotides, the CDR3 is TGTGCCAGCAGTTACTCGTCAGCAGGGCGTAGGTACGAGCAGTACTTC.

The J gene is TRBJ2-2, the V gene TRBV7-9, with 8 bases matching TRBD1. The CDR3 spans 19 residues. Germline CDR1 SEHNR, CDR2 FQNEAQ (reference sequence). Trimming at V came to 5 bases and at J to 4 bases, leaving 18 bases not matched to a gene. This CDR3 reads CASSPKGTGGIRGTGELFF. The CDR3 region has the DNA TGTGCCAGCAGCCCTAAGGGGACAGGTGGAATAAGAGGCACCGGGGAGCTGTTTTTT.

This clonotype has just a few counts. V usage is TRBV12-3 or TRBV12-4 and J usage is TRBJ2-1, with D possibly matching TRBD1 (5 bases). Trimming pared 5 bases from V and 8 bases from J, leaving 10 bases between. The CDR3 totals 12 residues. CDR3 coding DNA: TGTGCCAGCAGTCAGGGTTACGATGAGCAGTTCTTC. This translates into CASSQGYDEQFF.

A single count supports this clonotype. V and J are TRBV2 and TRBJ2-3; 7 bases map to TRBD2. Germline V gene lookup returns CDR1 SNHLY and CDR2 FYNNEI. The CDR3 consists of 13 residues. V lost 6 bases and J lost 4; bases outside the gene matches: 4. In DNA form, the CDR3 reads TGTGCCAGCAGGACGGGAGGTTCAGATACGCAGTATTTT. This gives the protein CASRTGGSDTQYF.

The chain employs TRBV25-1 and TRBJ2-7, with 7 bases that match TRBD1. The J call may be wrong; the DNA end is better matched by TRBJ2-1. The CDR3 runs to 14 residues. CDR1 is MGHDK, CDR2 SYGVNS, per germline. CDR3 region: CASSELDRVYEQFF. DNA for the CDR3: TGTGCCAGCAGTGAACTCGACAGGGTCTACGAGCAGTTCTTC.

Many counts were recorded for this clonotype. This chain uses TRBV7-9 with TRBJ1-2, with a possible D match to TRBD1 (5 bases). Trimming took off 5 bases at V and 2 bases at J, with 12 bases between the two ends. This CDR3 contains 14 residues. Germline V gene sequence: CDR1 SEHNR, CDR2 FQNEAQ (reference sequence). The CDR3 protein is CASSPGTANYGYTF. In DNA, the CDR3 is TGTGCCAGCAGCCCCGGGACGGCAAACTATGGCTACACCTTC.

This clonotype was seen ten or more times. The chain uses TRBV20-1 and TRBJ2-7; 9 positions agree with TRBD1. This CDR3 is 15 amino acids long. After removal of 5 bases from V and 1 base from J, the junction contained 9 bases not matched to a gene. Germline lookup yields CDR1 DFQATT and CDR2 SNEGSKA (reference sequence). This chain's CDR3 is CSASIETGGSYEQYF. The DNA for the CDR3 is TGCAGTGCTTCAATCGAGACAGGGGGATCCTACGAGCAGTACTTC.

Comment on this clonotype: A clone one base away is much larger, so this may be a read error. The chain combines TRBV12-3 or TRBV12-4 with TRBJ2-2; 8 nucleotides align to TRBD2. The CDR3 runs to 16 residues. J gave up 4 bases and V 5 bases, and 9 bases lay outside the gene matches. CDR3 nucleotides: TGTGCCAGCAGTCCCCTCGGGAGGGCCTCCACCGGGGAGCTGTTTTTT. Protein product: CASSPLGRASTGELFF.

The V gene is TRBV19, the J gene TRBJ1-1; D possibly corresponds to TRBD1 (5 bases). Looked up from germline, CDR1 is LNHDA and CDR2 is SQIVND (reference sequence). Trimming pared 3 bases from V and 5 bases from J, leaving 13 bases between. The length of the CDR3 is 14 residues. CDR3 residues: CASSIGGGLTEAFF. CDR3 DNA sequence: TGTGCCAGTAGTATCGGGGGAGGTTTAACTGAAGCTTTCTTT.

This clonotype was counted many times. The rearrangement joins TRBV5-1 to TRBJ2-5; maybe TRBD2 (6 bases). Germline lookup yields CDR1 SGHRS and CDR2 YFSETQ. This CDR3 region has 13 residues. Trimming pared 1 base from V and 4 bases from J, leaving 8 bases between. The CDR3 protein is CASSLTSTETQYF. CDR3 nucleotide sequence: TGCGCCAGCAGCTTGACTAGCACAGAGACCCAGTACTTC.

This clonotype was observed many times. The chain couples TRBV5-1 to TRBJ2-3, with a tentative D call TRBD2 (5 bases). Germline V gene sequence: CDR1 SGHRS, CDR2 YFSETQ. This CDR3 comprises 16 residues. Trimming took 1 base from V and 2 from J, leaving 14 bases between them. CDR3 residues: CASSLRGFPPTDTQYF. CDR3 DNA sequence: TGCGCCAGCAGCTTGCGGGGATTCCCCCCCACAGATACGCAGTATTTT.

At least ten counts were recorded for this clonotype. CDR3 in DNA: TGTGCCCGCGACAGGTTCTACTACGAGCAGTACTTC. Residues: CARDRFYYEQYF. The rearrangement links TRBV14 to TRBJ2-7; a weak D match, TRBD1 (6 bases). The V gene's germline CDR1 is SGHDN and CDR2 FVKESK. The V end was cut by 11 bases, the J end by 3 bases, with 14 bases between. The CDR3 has 12 residues. The whole variable domain, filled in from reference TRBV14 and TRBJ2-7, reads EAGVTQFPSHSVIEKGQTVTLRCDPISGHDNLYWYRRVMGKEIKFLLHFVKESKQDESGMPNNRFLAERTGGTYSTLKVQPAELEDSGVYFCARDRFYYEQYFGPGTRLTVT.